Listed below are T cell receptor beta chains from one sample, sequenced in a study of control samples from healthy donors and cancer patients. Clones were read by immunoSEQ multiplex PCR, and TCRdb kept only the in-frame ones, dropping some. The sample lists 100,000 or so clones, 92% occurring once. Input material: blood. The receptors derive from a woman under 30 in good health. The CDR3 runs from the conserved cysteine through the conserved F or W. A D gene is named only where the DNA matches it firmly. The size field is filled for only some rows; it gives once, few, many or a size class.

TRBJ2-2 - TRBD2 TRBV12-5 TGTGCTAGTGGTTTGCCTCGGACTAGCGGGAGGAACACCGGGGAGCTGTTTTTT CASGLPRTSGRNTGELFF
TRBJ1-3 once - TRBV9 TGTGCCAGCAGCGTAGGCTTGCCATCGGGCGGAAACACCATATATTTT CASSVGLPSGGNTIYF
TRBJ1-6 - - TRBV4-2 TGTGCCAGCAGCCAGGAGACAGCAGCGAATTCACCCCTCCACTTT CASSQETAANSPLHF
TRBJ1-2 - TRBD1 TRBV28 TGTGCCAGCAGCTCCCTCCAGGGGGACTATGGCTACACCTTC CASSSLQGDYGYTF
TRBJ1-1 - - TRBV6-2/TRBV6-3 TGTGCCAGCAGTTACTCTGGCAGATTTGAAGCTTTCTTT CASSYSGRFEAFF
TRBJ1-1 - TRBD1 TRBV5-6 TGTGCCAGCAGCGAGACAGGGGGCGCGGGGAACACTGAAGCTTTCTTT CASSETGGAGNTEAFF
TRBJ2-1 - - TRBV5-1 TGCGCCAGCAGCTTGGATAGGGCGGGAGAGCAGTTCTTC CASSLDRAGEQFF
TRBJ2-1 - TRBD2 TRBV20-1 TGCAGTGCTAGTCACTTTGTAGCGGGGACCTACAATGAGCAGTTCTTC CSASHFVAGTYNEQFF
TRBJ1-5 - - TRBV5-4 TGTGCCAGCAGCCTGATGGGAAACAATCAGCCCCAGCATTTT CASSLMGNNQPQHF
TRBJ2-1 - TRBD1 TRBV6-1 TGTGCCAGCAGTGAAGGGGACAGGGCGGGCAATGAGCAGTTCTTC CASSEGDRAGNEQFF
TRBJ2-7 - TRBD2 TRBV5-1 TGCGCCAGCAGCTCGGGACTAGCGGGAGGTCTGGGTGAGCAGTACTTC CASSSGLAGGLGEQYF
TRBJ1-1 once - TRBV29-1 TGCAGCGTTGTTTGGCAGGTGAACACTGAAGCTTTCTTT CSVVWQVNTEAFF
TRBJ2-7 - - TRBV9 TGTGCCAGCAGCGTAGTGGCCAGCGAAGGGGACGAGCAGTACTTC CASSVVASEGDEQYF
TRBJ2-2 once - TRBV25-1 TGTGCCAGCAGTGGGGACTGGAACACCGGGGAGCTGTTTTTT CASSGDWNTGELFF
TRBJ2-7 - TRBD2 TRBV6-2/TRBV6-3 TGTGCCAGCAGTTACGGGACTAGCGGGATTTACGAGCAGTACTTC CASSYGTSGIYEQYF
TRBJ2-5 - TRBD2 TRBV9 TGTGCCAGCAGCCCCCGGTGGGGAGGGCCGATTGAGACCCAGTACTTC CASSPRWGGPIETQYF
TRBJ1-2 - TRBD1 TRBV19 TGTGCCAGTACCTATAGGACAGGGGATGGCTACACCTTC CASTYRTGDGYTF
TRBJ2-7 - TRBD2 TRBV29-1 TGCAGCGTCCTCTCCGGGAAAACTAGCGGGGGGGTTGTGCAGCAGTACTTC CSVLSGKTSGGVVQQYF
TRBJ2-5 - TRBD2 TRBV27 TGTGCCAGCAGTTTCTGGGCTAGCGGGAGAGAGACCCAGTACTTC CASSFWASGRETQYF
TRBJ2-1 - - TRBV28 TGTGCCAGTGGGGTCGGGGCCTCCTACAATGAGCAGTTCTTC CASGVGASYNEQFF
TRBJ2-2 medium-sized - TRBV5-1 TGCGCCAGCTCGACTTCCCAGGGGAACACCGGGGAGCTGTTTTTT CASSTSQGNTGELFF
TRBJ1-1 - - TRBV11-3 TGTGCCAGCAGCTCCCGAGTTGGCACTGAAGCTTTCTTT CASSSRVGTEAFF
TRBJ2-7 - - TRBV9 TGTGCCAGCGGAGGGCTCGAGTACGAGCAGTACTTC CASGGLEYEQYF
TRBJ2-3 once - TRBV9 TGTGCCAGCAGCGTATTTTCAGGGAAGTTGGGAGATACGCAGTATTTT CASSVFSGKLGDTQYF
TRBJ2-7 - - TRBV12-3/TRBV12-4 TGTGCCAGCAGCTGGTCCTACGAGCAGTACTTC CASSWSYEQYF
TRBJ1-1 - - TRBV28 TGTGCCAGCAGTTTCCCGGGACATCCGGGATGGAACACTGAAGCTTTCTTT CASSFPGHPGWNTEAFF
TRBJ2-1 - TRBD1 TRBV29-1 TGCAGCGTACAGGGGAACGATGAGCAGTTCTTC CSVQGNDEQFF
TRBJ1-5 many TRBD1 TRBV28 TGTGCCAGCAGTTACCCCCGGACAGGGAATAGCAATCAGCCCCAGCATTTT CASSYPRTGNSNQPQHF
TRBJ1-4 - - TRBV6-6 TGTGCCAGCACTCGTCCAAATGAAAAACTGTTTTTT CASTRPNEKLFF
TRBJ1-2 - - TRBV2 TGTGCCAGCAGAACAGGGATCTATGGCTACACCTTC CASRTGIYGYTF
TRBJ2-2 - - TRBV24-1 TGTGCCACCACCGAAGGGGGGAACACCGGGGAGCTGTTTTTT CATTEGGNTGELFF
TRBJ2-1 - - TRBV5-4 TGTGCCAGCAGCTCGGAATTAGCGGACAATGAGCAGTTCTTC CASSSELADNEQFF
TRBJ1-6 once TRBD1 TRBV5-1 TGCGCCAGCAGCTCGCAGGGGGGAGAGAATTCACCCCTCCACTTT CASSSQGGENSPLHF